These 18 T cell receptor beta chains were all obtained from the same sample, sequenced in a study of blood T cell repertoires in COVID-19. Profiling relied on immunoSEQ multiplex PCR, and the TCRdb table lists in-frame clones only, not all of them. There are about 140,000 clones in the sample; 75% to 90% occur only once, and about 3.5% lies in the top ten. Sequencing input: peripheral blood. These receptors all come from a man in his 70s who had recovered from COVID-19.

V usage is TRBV4-3 and J usage is TRBJ2-1; possibly TRBD2 for D (6 bases). The V gene's germline CDR1 is LGHNA and CDR2 YSLEER. V was trimmed by 0 bases and J by 9 bases, leaving 9 bases between them. CDR3 size: 13 residues. The CDR3 region is CASSQEGSGEQFF. CDR3 DNA sequence: TGCGCCAGCAGCCAAGAGGGTAGCGGTGAGCAGTTCTTC.

The V and J genes are TRBV7-2 and TRBJ2-7, with TRBD2 matching 12 bases. The ends lost 3 bases at V and 1 base at J; junction bases unmatched: 1. The CDR3 runs 15 residues. CDR1 and CDR2 (germline): SGHTA, FQGNSA. This CDR3 reads CASSLGLAGSYEQYF. CDR3 DNA: TGTGCCAGCAGCTTGGGACTAGCGGGTTCCTACGAGCAGTACTTC.

The genes are TRBV3-1 (or the pseudogene TRBV3-2) and TRBJ2-1; unclear D gene. The germline V and J ends were trimmed by 1 base and 7 bases, with 14 bases remaining between them. The germline gives CDR1 LGHDT, CDR2 YNNKEL (reference sequence). The CDR3 runs 15 residues. The CDR3 loop is CASSQAVLPTNEQFF. For the CDR3, the DNA is TGTGCCAGCAGCCAAGCCGTGTTACCTACGAATGAGCAGTTCTTC.

This chain links TRBV7-2 with TRBJ2-3, with TRBD2 identical over 7 bases. The CDR3 spans 14 residues. Trimming at V came to 0 bases and at J to 10 bases, leaving 7 bases not matched to a gene. Germline V lookup: CDR1 SGHTA, CDR2 FQGNSA. CDR3 residues: CASSLAHGEGAQYF. In DNA form, the CDR3 reads TGTGCCAGCAGCTTAGCGCATGGGGAGGGTGCGCAGTATTTT. Together with reference TRBV7-2 and TRBJ2-3, the CDR3 gives the full variable domain: GAGVSQSPSNKVTEKGKDVELRCDPISGHTALYWYRQSLGQGLEFLIYFQGNSAPDKSGLPSDRFSAERTGGSVSTLTIQRTQQEDSAVYLCASSLAHGEGAQYFGPGTRLTVL.

The chain has TRBV19 and TRBJ2-1; the match to TRBD2 covers 10 bases. Germline V CDR1 and CDR2: LNHDA, SQIVND (reference sequence). V lost 3 bases to trimming and J lost 7 bases; unmatched junction nucleotides: 9. The CDR3 consists of 16 residues. The CDR3 is CASSIGLAALWNEQFF. For the CDR3, the DNA is TGTGCCAGTAGTATCGGACTAGCGGCCCTCTGGAATGAGCAGTTCTTC.

This clone was counted only a few times. This chain joins TRBV6-2 or TRBV6-3 and TRBJ2-1; D is unclear. The V gene lost 0 bases and the J gene lost 4 bases, with 4 bases spanning the gap. This CDR3 has 13 residues. Germline lookup yields CDR1 MNHEY and CDR2 SVGEGT. The CDR3 here is CASSYSEYNEQFF. In DNA form, the CDR3 reads TGTGCCAGCAGTTACTCGGAGTACAATGAGCAGTTCTTC.

This clone turned up a few times. V is TRBV5-1 and J is TRBJ2-4, with TRBD2 matching over 13 bases. J lost 13 bases, V lost 2 bases, and 6 bases had no gene match. CDR3 size: 14 residues. Germline CDR1 SGHRS, CDR2 YFSETQ. The CDR3 DNA reads TGCGCCAGCAGCTTCCGGACTAGCGGGGGTTTACAGTACTTC. Translating it yields CASSFRTSGGLQYF. Full variable domain (missing parts from reference TRBV5-1 and TRBJ2-4): KAGVTQTPRYLIKTRGQQVTLSCSPISGHRSVSWYQQTPGQGLQFLFEYFSETQRNKGNFPGRFSGRQFSNSRSEMNVSTLELGDSALYLCASSFRTSGGLQYFGAGTRLSVL.

The chain has TRBV24-1 and TRBJ2-1; 9 nucleotides match TRBD2. The CDR3 is 13 amino acids. The V gene end was trimmed by 12 bases and the J gene end by 0 bases; junction bases not matched to a gene: 2. CDR1 is KGHDR, CDR2 SFDVKD, per germline. Written as DNA, the CDR3 is TGTGCCGCGGGAGGGCCCTCCTACAATGAGCAGTTCTTC. Its protein is CAAGGPSYNEQFF.

The chain couples TRBV18 to TRBJ1-4, with TRBD1 identical over 9 bases. V was pared by 0 bases and J by 5 bases, with 1 base of the junction left unmatched. Per germline, CDR1 KGHSH and CDR2 LQKENI. The CDR3 extends over 15 amino acids. The DNA of the CDR3 is TGTGCCAGCTCACCACCGGGACAGGGAAATGAAAAACTGTTTTTT. Protein sequence: CASSPPGQGNEKLFF. The full variable domain, rest sourced from reference TRBV18 and TRBJ1-4, is NAGVMQNPRHLVRRRGQEARLRCSPMKGHSHVYWYRQLPEEGLKFMVYLQKENIIDESGMPKERFSAEFPKEGPSILRIQQVVRGDSAAYFCASSPPGQGNEKLFFGSGTQLSVL.

This sequence joins TRBV7-2 and TRBJ1-1, with D hard to call. Looked up from germline, CDR1 is SGHTA and CDR2 is FQGNSA. Trimming shortened V by 6 bases and J by 7 bases, and 18 bases separated the two germline ends. The CDR3 totals 14 residues. In nucleotides, the CDR3 is TGTGCCAGCAGTCTTAGTTCCGTTGGGAGTGAAGCTTTCTTT. It encodes CASSLSSVGSEAFF.

This clone was detected ten times or more. The sample holds other DNA sequences that translate to the same CDR3. V and J are TRBV6-1 and TRBJ2-7, with TRBD1 matching 11 bases. The CDR3 has 15 residues. Germline trimming cut 2 bases from V and 2 bases from J; bases unmatched to any gene: 2. The germline V gene encodes CDR1 MNHNS and CDR2 SASEGT. For the CDR3, the DNA is TGTGCCAGCAGTGAATGGGGACAGGGGGCCTACGAGCAGTACTTC. Translated: CASSEWGQGAYEQYF.

The table lists this clone with a few counts. V gene TRBV7-2 combines with J gene TRBJ1-6; D call uncertain. The germline V gene has CDR1 SGHTA and CDR2 FQGNSA. V was clipped by 2 bases and J by 0 bases, with 8 bases between them. The CDR3 is 16 amino acids. CDR3 protein: CASSLLRGSYNSPLHF. DNA for the CDR3: TGTGCCAGCAGCTTATTACGGGGCTCCTATAATTCACCCCTCCACTTT.

The chain couples TRBV4-1 to TRBJ1-5; 12 nucleotides match TRBD1. The CDR3 is 17 amino acids. In germline, CDR1 is MGHRA, CDR2 YSYEKL. V was clipped by 4 bases and J by 6 bases; unmatched bases: 10. The CDR3 reads CASSLQSGTGGSQPQHF. Written as DNA, the CDR3 is TGCGCCAGCAGCCTCCAAAGTGGGACAGGGGGCAGTCAGCCCCAGCATTTT.

The table lists this clone with many counts. The chain uses TRBV10-3 and TRBJ2-1; possibly TRBD2 for D (6 bases). The V gene lost 11 bases and the J gene lost 2 bases, with 13 bases spanning the gap. The CDR3 runs 13 residues. CDR1 ENHRY and CDR2 SYGVKD come from the germline V gene. CDR3 protein: CAVGTPAYNEQFF. The CDR3, as DNA: TGTGCCGTCGGGACTCCGGCCTACAATGAGCAGTTCTTC.

The chain joins TRBV5-6 to TRBJ1-2; no firm D call. Germline V gene lookup returns CDR1 SGHDT and CDR2 YYEEEE. The CDR3 runs 12 residues. The V gene lost 2 bases and the J gene lost 13 bases, with 15 bases spanning the gap. The CDR3 region is CASSFNRRETTF. In DNA, the CDR3 is TGTGCCAGCAGCTTTAATCGGCGGGAGACCACCTTC.

V is TRBV19 and J is TRBJ1-2; maybe TRBD1 (6 bases). Germline CDR1 reads LNHDA; CDR2 reads SQIVND (reference sequence). This CDR3 is built from 15 residues. V shed 7 bases and J shed 0 bases, with 15 bases lying between them. The CDR3 DNA reads TGTGCCAGTACCGCTGGTGGGGGCACTAACTATGGCTACACCTTC. Translating it yields CASTAGGGTNYGYTF.

The chain combines TRBV10-1 with TRBJ1-1; a possible D gene is TRBD1 (6 bases). The length of the CDR3 is 15 residues. Trimming pared 5 bases from V and 5 bases from J, leaving 18 bases between. In germline, CDR1 is WNHNN, CDR2 SYGVQD (reference sequence). Written as DNA, the CDR3 is TGCGCCAGCAGTCATGGGGGCCAGGGTCGGACTGAAGCTTTCTTT. This sequence encodes CASSHGGQGRTEAFF.

This chain uses TRBV3-1 (or the pseudogene TRBV3-2) with TRBJ2-4; the D is unclear. Germline loops: CDR1 LGHDT, CDR2 YNNKEL (reference sequence). Trimming pared 2 bases from V and 2 bases from J, leaving 4 bases between. The CDR3 is 13 amino acids. CDR3: CASSQSPKNIQYF. The CDR3 DNA reads TGTGCCAGCAGCCAAAGCCCCAAAAACATTCAGTACTTC.